These T cell receptor beta chains were read from a single sample in a study of blood T cell repertoires in COVID-19. Only in-frame clones appear in the TCRdb table, and some are missing; sequencing was by immunoSEQ multiplex PCR. The sample carries about 130,000 clones, about 84% recorded once. The sample consisted of peripheral blood. The receptors originated from a woman aged 55-70 years with acute or convalescent COVID-19. CDR3s include the opening cysteine and the closing phenylalanine or tryptophan. Each record gives: J gene, CDR3 length, V gene, clone size, D gene, CDR3 DNA, CDR3 protein. D genes are given only for firm matches. For some rows the clone size is stated as once, few or many, or as a class when expanded; others skip it.

TRBJ2-3,16,TRBV10-1,-,-,TGCGCCAGCAGTGAGAGGGGGTCCACCACCCCAGATACGCAGTATTTT,CASSERGSTTPDTQYF
TRBJ1-1,13,TRBV25-1,-,-,TGTGCCGCAACGAGAGAGCGAGGCACTGAAGCTTTCTTT,CAATRERGTEAFF
TRBJ1-4,17,TRBV24-1,-,TRBD1,TGTGCCACCAGTGATGGGGACAGCCAAGCAACTAATGAAAAACTGTTTTTT,CATSDGDSQATNEKLFF
TRBJ1-6,14,TRBV5-1,-,-,TGCGCCAGCAGCTTGCAGGGCCAGAATTCACCCCTCCACTTT,CASSLQGQNSPLHF
TRBJ2-3,15,TRBV5-1,-,-,TGCGCCAGCAGCTTGCCCGACAGGAGCACAGATACGCAGTATTTT,CASSLPDRSTDTQYF
TRBJ1-5,14,TRBV24-1,-,-,TGTGCCACCGGTCATGCAGGGGTGGATCAGCCCCAGCATTTT,CATGHAGVDQPQHF
TRBJ2-2,16,TRBV7-8,once,TRBD1,TGTGCCAGCAGCTTCTTCGTAGACAGGGGGCCCGGGGAGCTGTTTTTT,CASSFFVDRGPGELFF
TRBJ1-1,13,TRBV10-3,-,TRBD1,TGTGCCGGAAGGGACAGACAGAACACTGAAGCTTTCTTT,CAGRDRQNTEAFF
TRBJ2-3,14,TRBV10-1,-,TRBD1,TGCGCCAGCAGTTTGGGACAGTCCACAGATACGCAGTATTTT,CASSLGQSTDTQYF
TRBJ2-3,15,TRBV24-1,-,TRBD1,TGTGCCACCAGGGATGACAGGGGAGGCACAGATACGCAGTATTTT,CATRDDRGGTDTQYF
TRBJ1-4,13,TRBV29-1,-,-,TGCAGCGTTGGAGCAGGTGATAATGAAAAACTGTTTTTT,CSVGAGDNEKLFF
TRBJ2-2,15,TRBV5-1,-,-,TGCGCCAGCAGCCGCGCGGGGACAGACACCGGGGAGCTGTTTTTT,CASSRAGTDTGELFF
TRBJ2-3,20,TRBV24-1,few,TRBD1,TGTGCCACCAGTGACCATTTCCCCGAGTTCACAGGGGTACGCACAGATACGCAGTATTTT,CATSDHFPEFTGVRTDTQYF
TRBJ1-1,13,TRBV30,-,-,TGTGCCTGGAATGGGGGCGAGAACACTGAAGCTTTCTTT,CAWNGGENTEAFF
TRBJ1-1,16,TRBV13,-,-,TGTGCCAGCAGCTCGGGCAGGGGCTGGGGGAACACTGAAGCTTTCTTT,CASSSGRGWGNTEAFF
TRBJ1-1,13,TRBV18,-,-,TGTGCCAGCTCAGGAGATAGGAACACTGAAGCTTTCTTT,CASSGDRNTEAFF
TRBJ1-6,11,TRBV20-1,-,TRBD1,TGCAGTGTCCCCCAGCAGGGGGCCCTCCACTTT,CSVPQQGALHF
TRBJ1-5,13,TRBV30,-,-,TGTGCCTGGAGTGGCGGGGACAATCAGCCCCAGCATTTT,CAWSGGDNQPQHF
TRBJ2-2,13,TRBV12-3/TRBV12-4,-,-,TGTGCCAGCAGGGCCCCAGGGTCCGGGGAGCTGTTTTTT,CASRAPGSGELFF
TRBJ1-2,15,TRBV5-4,-,TRBD1,TGTGCCAGCAGCCCCAGGGGGCCTACTAACTATGGCTACACCTTC,CASSPRGPTNYGYTF
TRBJ1-2,17,TRBV11-2,-,-,TGTGCCAGCAGCTTAGATCGGGACACGGGGCTGAGGTATGGCTACACCTTC,CASSLDRDTGLRYGYTF
TRBJ1-3,15,TRBV3-1/TRBV3-2,-,-,TGTGCCAGCAGCCAAGGCGGGGGAAGGGGAAACACCATATATTTT,CASSQGGGRGNTIYF
TRBJ1-1,16,TRBV4-1,-,-,TGCGCCAGCAGCCAAGCTTTATCCGGGGGAATGACTGAAGCTTTCTTT,CASSQALSGGMTEAFF
TRBJ2-6,16,TRBV11-2,-,TRBD1,TGTGCCAGCACCCTTCAGGGGGCGGGAGGGGCCAACGTCCTGACTTTC,CASTLQGAGGANVLTF
TRBJ2-3,15,TRBV4-1,few,TRBD1,TGCGCCAGCAGCTCTGACAGGGGATGGACAGATACGCAGTATTTT,CASSSDRGWTDTQYF
TRBJ1-1,15,TRBV4-1,-,-,TGCGCCAGCAGCCAAGCGGAGAGCCGGAACACTGAAGCTTTCTTT,CASSQAESRNTEAFF
TRBJ1-1,15,TRBV10-1,-,-,TGCGCCAGCAGCCCACACCGGACAGTGAACACTGAAGCTTTCTTT,CASSPHRTVNTEAFF
TRBJ1-1,14,TRBV29-1,-,-,TGCAGCGTACGGTTGGGGGGTGGTAGGCTCGAAGCTTTCTTT,CSVRLGGGRLEAFF
TRBJ1-5,15,TRBV7-9,-,-,TGTGCCAGCAGCTCCGACAGGTTCGGCAATCAGCCCCAGCATTTT,CASSSDRFGNQPQHF
TRBJ2-7,12,TRBV10-3,-,-,TGTGCCATCAGTGCTCAGCGCTACGAGCAGTACTTC,CAISAQRYEQYF
TRBJ2-5,14,TRBV5-1,-,-,TGCGCCAGCAGACTCGACAGGTACCAAGAGACCCAGTACTTC,CASRLDRYQETQYF
TRBJ1-4,16,TRBV25-1,-,TRBD1,TGTGCCAGCAGGGGATTATGGGGACAGGGCAATGAAAAACTGTTTTTT,CASRGLWGQGNEKLFF
TRBJ2-1,12,TRBV7-2,-,-,TGTGCCAGCAGCACCGGAGTAGGTGAGCAGTTCTTC,CASSTGVGEQFF
TRBJ2-5,14,TRBV10-2,-,-,TGCGCCAGCAGTGGAGGTCGGCAGAAAGAGACCCAGTACTTC,CASSGGRQKETQYF
TRBJ1-4,15,TRBV11-2,-,TRBD1,TGTGCCAGCAGCTTTCAACCGGACAGGGGGCTGGGTCTGTTTTTT,CASSFQPDRGLGLFF
TRBJ2-1,13,TRBV7-8,-,-,TGTGCCAGCAGCTCCGGACCGGGGAATGAGCAGTTCTTC,CASSSGPGNEQFF
TRBJ1-2,16,TRBV19,-,TRBD1,TGTGCCAGTAGTATAGGGCCGGGACAGGGGAGCTATGGCTACACCTTC,CASSIGPGQGSYGYTF
TRBJ1-1,15,TRBV7-9,-,-,TGTGCCAGCAGCTTAGAGCCAGGAAAGAACACTGAAGCTTTCTTT,CASSLEPGKNTEAFF
TRBJ1-1,15,TRBV10-3,-,-,TGTGCCATCAGTGAGTCGAGGGTTGGGAACACTGAAGCTTTCTTT,CAISESRVGNTEAFF
TRBJ1-2,11,TRBV30,-,TRBD1,TGTGCCGGTTACAGGGGAAATGGCTACACCTTC,CAGYRGNGYTF
TRBJ1-2,16,TRBV3-1/TRBV3-2,-,-,TGTGCCAGCAGCCAAGGTCAATCACAGGGCGGCTATGGCTACACCTTC,CASSQGQSQGGYGYTF
TRBJ1-5,15,TRBV19,-,-,TGTGCCAGTAGTATACTGCGACAGGACAATCAGCCCCAGCTTTTT,CASSILRQDNQPQLF
TRBJ2-5,15,TRBV2,-,TRBD2,TGTGCCAGCAAGGAGGTAGCGGGGGGCGTGGAGACCCAGTACTTC,CASKEVAGGVETQYF
TRBJ2-2,15,TRBV19,-,TRBD2,TGTGCCAGTACCGTGACTAGCGGGGGGGCCGGGGAGCTGTTTTTT,CASTVTSGGAGELFF
TRBJ1-4,14,TRBV5-1,-,TRBD1,TGCGCCAGCAGCTCGGGACAGCCGAATGAAAAACTGTTTTTT,CASSSGQPNEKLFF
TRBJ1-4,14,TRBV18,-,-,TGTGCCAGCTCAGAGGGCGCAACTAATGAAAAACTGTTTTTT,CASSEGATNEKLFF
TRBJ2-5,14,TRBV5-1,-,-,TGCGCCAGCAGCTTAACAGGGCTTGGCGAGACCCAGTACTTC,CASSLTGLGETQYF
TRBJ1-5,13,TRBV2,-,-,TGTGCCAGCAGAGGGGCAGGTAATCAGCCCCAGCATTTT,CASRGAGNQPQHF